One sample yielded the 20 T cell receptor beta chains listed below, sequenced in a study of T cell changes during pregnancy in multiple sclerosis. The assay was immunoSEQ multiplex PCR, and TCRdb's table has in-frame clones only and misses some. Counted here are approximately 41,000 clones, about 90% occurring once; the ten biggest clones make up 0.5% to 0.85%. The source material was CD4+ T cells from peripheral blood mononuclear cells, sampled in the second trimester of pregnancy. The receptor source for this set is a female donor in good health, enrolled as a control in a pregnancy study.

The chain recombines TRBV1 with TRBJ1-5. TRBV1 is an annotated pseudogene. The CDR3 loop spans 15 amino acids. The CDR3, as DNA: TGCACCAGCAGCTTTAGTCGAGAAGTACATCAGCCCCAGCATTTT. It specifies CTSSFSREVHQPQHF.

The chain has TRBV18 and TRBJ2-1, with 8 bases that match TRBD2. Trimming removed 2 bases from V and 7 bases from J; junction bases left unmatched: 7. The CDR3 covers 15 residues. Germline V CDR1 and CDR2: KGHSH, LQKENI. Here the CDR3 DNA reads TGTGCCAGCTCACCAACTATTAGCGGGGTTAATGAGCAGTTCTTC. The encoded protein is CASSPTISGVNEQFF.

CDR3 loop: CASSYRETSYEQYF. The CDR3 region has the DNA TGTGCCAGCAGCTACAGGGAAACCTCCTACGAGCAGTACTTC. The chain has TRBV27 and TRBJ2-7, with D tentatively TRBD1 (6 bases). CDR3 length: 14 amino acids. Trimming stripped 6 bases from V and 0 bases from J, with 12 bases between. From germline, CDR1 is MNHEY and CDR2 SMNVEV (reference sequence).

V gene TRBV7-9 combines with J gene TRBJ2-7; possibly TRBD1 for D (5 bases). The CDR3 contains 15 residues. Germline values: CDR1 SEHNR, CDR2 FQNEAQ (reference sequence). The ends were cut back, 1 base at V and 3 bases at J, with 13 bases in the middle. CDR3 region: CASSLGQGEGYEQYF. Here the CDR3 DNA reads TGTGCCAGCAGCTTAGGTCAGGGCGAAGGCTACGAGCAGTACTTC.

In its sample, this clone was seen once. The chain couples TRBV5-6 to TRBJ1-2; 7 positions agree with TRBD1. This CDR3 region has 14 residues. With 1 base clipped from V and 6 bases from J, the junction kept 6 bases outside the gene matches. Germline loops: CDR1 SGHDT, CDR2 YYEEEE. CDR3 coding DNA: TGTGCCAGCAGCTTGAGGGGGCGCGGAAATGGCTACACCTTC. Its protein product is CASSLRGRGNGYTF.

The V and J genes are TRBV7-2 and TRBJ1-1, with a weak D call TRBD1 (5 bases). V was shortened by 1 base and J by 4 bases, with 16 bases between the two germline ends. The germline gives CDR1 SGHTA, CDR2 FQGNSA. The CDR3 consists of 16 residues. The CDR3 DNA reads TGTGCCAGCAGCTTAGTTTGGGGCGGGGCGTCCACTGAAGCTTTCTTT. Protein product: CASSLVWGGASTEAFF.

V gene TRBV7-6 combines with J gene TRBJ2-7; possibly TRBD2 for D (6 bases). CDR3 size: 14 residues. Trimming took 6 bases from V and 5 from J, leaving 17 bases between them. Germline V gene lookup returns CDR1 SGHVS and CDR2 FNYEAQ. CDR3 in amino acids: CASRPAGGSDEQYF. The CDR3 nucleotides are TGTGCCAGCAGACCCGCCGGAGGGTCGGACGAGCAGTACTTC.

In its sample, this clone was seen a few times. The chain couples TRBV19 to TRBJ1-1, with a weak D call TRBD1 (5 bases). This CDR3 has 15 amino acids. V was clipped by 6 bases and J by 0 bases, with 14 bases between them. The germline CDR1 and CDR2 sequences are LNHDA and SQIVND (reference sequence). The CDR3 sequence is CASRGRTGVNTEAFF. The CDR3 DNA follows: TGTGCCAGTAGGGGCCGGACGGGGGTGAACACTGAAGCTTTCTTT. The variable domain in full, with the rest retrieved from reference TRBV19 and TRBJ1-1, is DGGITQSPKYLFRKEGQNVTLSCEQNLNHDAMYWYRQDPGQGLRLIYYSQIVNDFQKGDIAEGYSVSREKKESFPLTVTSAQKNPTAFYLCASRGRTGVNTEAFFGQGTRLTVV.

CDR3 loop: CASSRSGEYQPQHF. The CDR3 nucleotides read TGTGCCAGCAGTCGCTCAGGGGAATATCAGCCCCAGCATTTT. The chain combines TRBV27 with TRBJ1-5, with D maybe TRBD1 (6 bases). CDR1 and CDR2 (germline): MNHEY, SMNVEV (reference sequence). The V end was cut by 5 bases, the J end by 5 bases, with 13 bases between. CDR3 size: 14 residues.

The J gene is TRBJ1-2, the V gene TRBV5-5; TRBD1 matches at 9 bases. Unmatched junction bases numbered 5, after V lost 5 bases and J lost 3 bases. CDR3 length: 14 residues. Germline CDR1 SGHKS, CDR2 YYEKEE (reference sequence). The CDR3 DNA sequence: TGTGCCAGCAGTCCGGACAGGGGCTACTATGGCTACACCTTC. Translating gives CASSPDRGYYGYTF.

The V and J genes are TRBV19 and TRBJ1-6; D perhaps matches TRBD1 (6 bases). Germline-derived CDR1 and CDR2 are LNHDA and SQIVND (reference sequence). The CDR3 is made up of 14 amino acids. Trimming removed 7 bases at V and 11 bases at J, with 18 bases between. CDR3 sequence: CASTLTGRGTPLHF. CDR3 bases: TGTGCCAGTACCCTGACAGGCAGAGGGACACCCCTCCACTTT.

The rearrangement uses TRBV6-6 and TRBJ1-3, with a weak D call TRBD1 (5 bases). Germline V gene data show CDR1 as MNHNY and CDR2 as SVGAGI (reference sequence). V was clipped by 6 bases and J by 0 bases, with 6 bases between them. The CDR3 loop spans 13 amino acids. CDR3 bases: TGTGCCAGCAGGGGGGGCTCTGGAAACACCATATATTTT. Its translation: CASRGGSGNTIYF.

The chain links TRBV5-6 to TRBJ1-4; D call uncertain. This CDR3 is 18 amino acids long. Germline CDR1 and CDR2: SGHDT and YYEEEE. The germline V and J ends were trimmed by 0 bases and 0 bases, with 15 bases remaining between them. CDR3 nucleotide sequence: TGTGCCAGCAGCTTGGCCGGAGGCATGCTAGCAACTAATGAAAAACTGTTTTTT. Amino acids: CASSLAGGMLATNEKLFF.

This chain links TRBV9 with TRBJ1-2; 7 bases fit TRBD1. Germline assignment: CDR1 SGDLS and CDR2 YYNGEE. CDR3 length equals 14 residues. V shed 3 bases and J 6 bases; nucleotides not matched to a gene: 8. CDR3 residues: CASSAGTDRNGYTF. In DNA form, the CDR3 reads TGTGCCAGCAGCGCTGGGACAGACCGTAATGGCTACACCTTC.

J is TRBJ2-5 and V is TRBV18, with 11 bases lining up with TRBD2. The CDR3 contains 17 residues. With 1 base clipped from V and 4 bases from J, the junction kept 8 bases outside the gene matches. Germline V lookup: CDR1 KGHSH, CDR2 LQKENI. The CDR3 here is CASSPRLAGNSGETQYF. Here the CDR3 DNA reads TGTGCCAGCTCACCACGACTAGCGGGGAATTCTGGAGAGACCCAGTACTTC.

This chain links TRBV28 with TRBJ1-2, with 7 bases lining up with TRBD1. Germline V CDR1 and CDR2: MDHEN, SYDVKM. V lost 4 bases and J lost 1; bases outside the gene matches: 9. The CDR3 totals 16 residues. For the CDR3, the DNA is TGTGCCAGCAGTTCTATCCTTTACAGGGGTAACTATGGCTACACCTTC. It codes for CASSSILYRGNYGYTF.

The gene calls are TRBV18 and TRBJ1-4, with TRBD1 matching over 7 bases. Unmatched junction bases numbered 7, after V lost 6 bases and J lost 0 bases. Per germline, CDR1 KGHSH and CDR2 LQKENI. The CDR3 has 16 amino acids. The CDR3 sequence is CASSLHRGATNEKLFF. The CDR3 DNA reads TGTGCCAGCTCTCTACACAGGGGTGCAACTAATGAAAAACTGTTTTTT.

The chain carries TRBV2 and TRBJ1-1, with a possible D match to TRBD1 (5 bases). This CDR3 is built from 16 residues. Germline lookup yields CDR1 SNHLY and CDR2 FYNNEI. V lost 0 bases and J 6 bases, leaving 17 bases between the germline ends. The CDR3 loop reads CASSEARGSGRSEAFF. Here the CDR3 DNA reads TGTGCCAGCAGTGAAGCGCGGGGGTCAGGGCGGTCTGAAGCTTTCTTT.

This clone was counted once. V is TRBV9 and J is TRBJ2-3, with D possibly matching TRBD2 (6 bases). V dropped 4 bases and J dropped 7 bases, with 22 bases sitting between them. In germline, CDR1 is SGDLS, CDR2 YYNGEE. CDR3 length equals 16 residues. CDR3 in amino acids: CASSSRGLRGLNTQYF. CDR3 nucleotides: TGTGCCAGCAGCTCTAGGGGCTTGCGGGGTTTGAATACGCAGTATTTT. Full variable domain (rest looked up from reference TRBV9 and TRBJ2-3): DSGVTQTPKHLITATGQRVTLRCSPRSGDLSVYWYQQSLDQGLQFLIQYYNGEERAKGNILERFSAQQFPDLHSELNLSSLELGDSALYFCASSSRGLRGLNTQYFGPGTRLTVL.

The chain joins TRBV23-1 to TRBJ1-1, with TRBD1 matching 8 bases. TRBV23-1 is sorted into the ORF group, with uncertain function. V gave up 0 bases and J gave up 3 bases; unmatched junction bases: 9. This CDR3 contains 17 residues. Here the CDR3 reads CASSQSWRQGKDTEAFF. The CDR3 bases are TGCGCCAGCAGTCAATCGTGGAGACAGGGGAAGGACACTGAAGCTTTCTTT.